Each of the 11 T cell receptor beta chains below was sequenced from the same sample in a study of T cells in Graves' hyperthyroidism and ophthalmopathy. The CDR3 regions of TCR beta were amplified from RNA transcripts. The HTBI primer set drove a first-round RT-PCR of the TCR CDR3. TCRdb fed the multiplex PCR reads into MiXCR, producing one record per CDR3 protein. The top ten hold approximately 35% of the sample, which has approximately 300,000 distinct CDR3 sequences, 16% seen once. The material sequenced was blood. These receptors came from a man aged 25-45 years with Graves' hyperthyroidism.

The table lists this clonotype with many counts. The V call is TRBV7-2, the J call TRBJ1-2, with D possibly TRBD1 on 5 matching bases. This CDR3 contains 14 residues. Germline-derived CDR1 and CDR2 are SGHTA and FQGNSA. Trimming shortened V by 2 bases and J by 4 bases, and 11 bases separated the two germline ends. CDR3 residues: CASSLFGGGYGYTF. CDR3 bases: TGTGCCAGCAGCTTATTCGGCGGGGGCTATGGCTACACCTTC.

Many counts were recorded for this clonotype. This rearrangement joins TRBV3-1 to TRBJ2-2; D may be TRBD2 (6 bases). CDR1 and CDR2 from the germline V gene are LGHDT and YNNKEL (reference sequence). The CDR3 spans 16 residues. Trimming pared 0 bases from V and 4 bases from J, leaving 12 bases between. CDR3 nucleotide sequence: TGTGCCAGCAGCCAAGATCCCCTAGCGAGCACCGGGGAGCTGTTTTTT. It encodes CASSQDPLASTGELFF.

This clonotype came up many times. The V gene is TRBV20-1, the J gene TRBJ2-7, with TRBD1 matching over 12 bases. V lost 0 bases, J lost 4 bases, and 7 bases stayed unmatched. This CDR3 has 16 amino acids. From germline, CDR1 is DFQATT and CDR2 SNEGSKA (reference sequence). The CDR3 region is CSARDVGTGGPYEQYF. The CDR3 DNA sequence: TGCAGTGCTAGAGATGTCGGGACAGGGGGCCCGTACGAGCAGTACTTC.

The V and J genes are TRBV4-1 and TRBJ2-2; D unresolved. CDR1 MGHRA and CDR2 YSYEKL come from the germline V gene. This CDR3 contains 15 residues. Trimming took 1 base from V and 10 from J, leaving 16 bases between them. CDR3 loop: CASSQVINTVMELFF. CDR3 coding DNA: TGCGCCAGCAGCCAAGTTATTAACACGGTTATGGAGCTGTTTTTT.

This clonotype was seen ten or more times. This chain links TRBV12-3 or TRBV12-4 with TRBJ2-5; a weak D match, TRBD1 (6 bases). Trimming took 7 bases from V and 7 from J, leaving 22 bases between them. This CDR3 spans 15 amino acids. This CDR3 reads CASTLELGTRGTQYF. CDR3 nucleotide sequence: TGTGCCAGCACCCTTGAACTCGGGACACGCGGGACCCAGTACTTC.

This clonotype was recorded only once. This clone may be a read error of a much larger clone one base away. The V call is TRBV27, the J call TRBJ2-7; D unclear. In germline, CDR1 is MNHEY, CDR2 SMNVEV (reference sequence). This CDR3 is built from 15 residues. Trimming cost V 2 bases and J 6 bases, with 17 bases left between them. The CDR3 spells CASSLRYVGMVEQYF. CDR3 DNA sequence: TGTGCCAGCAGTTTACGGTATGTAGGGATGGTCGAGCAGTACTTC.

There are many counts of this clonotype. The CDR3: CASSEREGTSNQPQHF. Here the CDR3 DNA reads TGTGCCAGCAGTGAAAGAGAAGGTACTAGCAATCAGCCCCAGCATTTT. The J gene is TRBJ1-5, the V gene TRBV6-1; unclear D gene. The germline CDR1 and CDR2 sequences are MNHNS and SASEGT. V lost 2 bases, J lost 0 bases, and 11 bases lay in between. The CDR3 runs 16 residues.

This clonotype came up many times. The V and J genes are TRBV12-3 or TRBV12-4 and TRBJ2-3; 7 bases fit TRBD2. The CDR3 length is 14 residues. With 6 bases clipped from V and 2 bases from J, the junction kept 5 bases outside the gene matches. For the CDR3, the DNA is TGTGCCAGCAGAAGCGGGACGAACACAGATACGCAGTATTTT. Its translation is CASRSGTNTDTQYF.

This chain links TRBV9 with TRBJ1-1; 10 nucleotides agree with TRBD1. With V trimmed by 2 bases and J by 5 bases, 3 bases remained unmatched. The CDR3 length is 14 residues. The germline V gene has CDR1 SGDLS and CDR2 YYNGEE. The CDR3 bases are TGTGCCAGCAGCGTGGGACAGGGGAAAACTGAAGCTTTCTTT. Protein sequence: CASSVGQGKTEAFF.

Many counts were recorded for this clonotype. The chain employs TRBV6-2 or TRBV6-3 and TRBJ2-1; D might be TRBD2 (5 bases). The ends were cut back, 4 bases at V and 0 bases at J, with 13 bases in the middle. CDR1 is MNHEY and CDR2 is SVGEGT in the germline V gene. This CDR3 has 16 residues. CDR3 sequence: CASSSSLLSSYNEQFF. CDR3 nucleotide sequence: TGTGCCAGCAGTTCTAGCTTACTCAGCTCCTACAATGAGCAGTTCTTC.

The chain's CDR3 is CASSLYGTNTEAFF. CDR3 sequence (DNA): TGCGCCAGCAGTTTGTACGGGACTAACACTGAAGCTTTCTTT. The J gene is TRBJ1-1, the V gene TRBV4-1; D might be TRBD1 (5 bases). The CDR3 runs 14 residues. The germline V gene encodes CDR1 MGHRA and CDR2 YSYEKL. V was trimmed by 6 bases and J by 2 bases, leaving 13 bases between them.